This TCR beta chain comes out of a study of long-term antiretroviral therapy in people with HIV. The CDR3 is 11 residues long. V was trimmed by 7 bases and J by 4 bases, leaving 7 bases between them. This clone rates as medium-sized. Its antigen remains unknown. Study observations and caveats: The ART regimens used between 2004 and 2017 may be less effective than current ones.

Samples were assayed with immunoSEQ v3.0 at survey level. For each individual sample, sequencing targeted roughly 40,000-50,000 T-cell genomes. Produced via immunoSEQ multiplex PCR; TCRdb's table is partial and in-frame only. Found here are about 27,000 clones, around 77% of them singletons; the top ten hold approximately 10%. The input for sequencing was unsorted PBMCs, taken 2.1 years after starting antiretroviral therapy. The gene calls are TRBV23-1 and TRBJ1-2; D remains ambiguous. Being an ORF, TRBV23-1 has a function that is uncertain. The clonotype comes from a man aged 25 to 40 with HIV. CDR3 in DNA: TGCGCCAGCACCCACAGCTATGGCTACACCTTC. Translating gives CASTHSYGYTF.